This T cell receptor (beta chain) was retrieved from a study of human T cells and chemical hapten exposure. There are many counts of this clonotype. Its antigen remains unidentified. Time point described: patch test 1, 2 weeks after DPC sensitization. The treatment denotes: therapeutic diphenylcyclopropenone sensitization with weekly scalp DPC. Extraction yielded total RNA from whole blood (unfractionated). Findings and caveats of the study: DPC sensitization did not alter TCRs above 1 in 1000 frequency.

TCRdb re-analysed the RACE reads in MiXCR, keeping a single row per CDR3 protein. Here the sample spans 40,000 or so distinct CDR3 sequences, under 5% being singletons. CDR1 is ENHRY, CDR2 SYGVKD, per germline. The CDR3 is 13 amino acids. V lost 6 bases and J 0 bases, leaving 8 bases between the germline ends. The chain uses TRBV10-3 and TRBJ2-5, with D tentatively TRBD1 (5 bases). The specimen comprised whole blood, sampled in connection with sensitization to the hapten diphenylcyclopropenone (DPC). The TCR was taken from a man in his fifties or sixties with alopecia areata. Some clones in this sample may be carry-over from other donors' samples. This CDR3 reads CAISQGNQETQYF. In nucleotides, the CDR3 is TGTGCCATCAGCCAGGGAAACCAAGAGACCCAGTACTTC.